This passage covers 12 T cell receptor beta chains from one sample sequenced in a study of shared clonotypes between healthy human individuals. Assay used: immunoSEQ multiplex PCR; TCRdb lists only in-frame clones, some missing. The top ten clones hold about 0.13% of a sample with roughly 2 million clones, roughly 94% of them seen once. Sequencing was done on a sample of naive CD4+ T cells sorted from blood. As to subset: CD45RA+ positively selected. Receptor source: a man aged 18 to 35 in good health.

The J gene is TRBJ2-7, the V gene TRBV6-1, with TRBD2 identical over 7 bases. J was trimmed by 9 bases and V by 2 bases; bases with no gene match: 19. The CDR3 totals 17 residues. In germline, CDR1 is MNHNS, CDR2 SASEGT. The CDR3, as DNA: TGTGCCAGCAGTGAATTTGGGACTACCGTAATCCTACGTGTGCAGTACTTC. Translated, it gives CASSEFGTTVILRVQYF.

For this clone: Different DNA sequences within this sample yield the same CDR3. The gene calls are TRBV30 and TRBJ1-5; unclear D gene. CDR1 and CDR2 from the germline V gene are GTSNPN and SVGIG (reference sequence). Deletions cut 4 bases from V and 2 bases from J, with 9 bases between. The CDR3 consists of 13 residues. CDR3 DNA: TGTGCCTGGAAAGGAGGAGGCAATCAGCCCCAGCATTTT. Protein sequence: CAWKGGGNQPQHF.

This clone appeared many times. The CDR3 sequence is CASRDDRAGRYTIYF. The CDR3 DNA is TGTGCCAGCAGGGATGACAGGGCGGGGAGATACACCATATATTTT. The chain carries TRBV2 and TRBJ1-3; 7 positions match TRBD1. J lost 8 bases, V lost 6 bases, and 13 bases had no gene match. CDR3 length equals 15 residues. From germline, CDR1 is SNHLY and CDR2 FYNNEI.

CDR3 sequence reads: CASSPTLTTGARIGSSYEQYF. CDR3 nucleotides: TGTGCCAGCAGCCCCACCCTGACGACAGGGGCCCGGATAGGGAGCTCCTACGAGCAGTACTTC. This chain joins TRBV13 and TRBJ2-7, with 8 positions matching TRBD1. V was clipped by 5 bases and J by 0 bases; unmatched bases: 24. The germline V gene has CDR1 PRHDT and CDR2 FYEKMQ (reference sequence). The CDR3 extends over 21 amino acids. Filled out from reference TRBV13 and TRBJ2-7, the complete variable domain reads AAGVIQSPRHLIKEKRETATLKCYPIPRHDTVYWYQQGPGQDPQFLISFYEKMQSDKGSIPDRFSAQQFSDYHSELNMSSLELGDSALYFCASSPTLTTGARIGSSYEQYFGPGTRLTVT.

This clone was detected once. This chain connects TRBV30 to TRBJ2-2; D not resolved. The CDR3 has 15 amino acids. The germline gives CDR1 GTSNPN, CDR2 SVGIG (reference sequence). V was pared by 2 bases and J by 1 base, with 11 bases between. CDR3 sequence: CAWSWSVKNTGELFF. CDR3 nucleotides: TGTGCCTGGAGTTGGTCAGTGAAGAACACCGGGGAGCTGTTTTTT.

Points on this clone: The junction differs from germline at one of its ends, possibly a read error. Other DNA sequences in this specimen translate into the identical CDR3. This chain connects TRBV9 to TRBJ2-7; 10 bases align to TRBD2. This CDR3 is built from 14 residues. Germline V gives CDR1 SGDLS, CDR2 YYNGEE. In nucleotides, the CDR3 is TGTGCCAGTAGCGTTGAACTAGCGGGGTACGAGCAGTACTTC. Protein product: CASSVELAGYEQYF. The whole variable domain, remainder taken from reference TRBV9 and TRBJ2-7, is DSGVTQTPKHLITATGQRVTLRCSPRSGDLSVYWYQQSLDQGLQFLIQYYNGEERAKGNILERFSAQQFPDLHSELNLSSLELGDSALYFCASSVELAGYEQYFGPGTRLTVT.

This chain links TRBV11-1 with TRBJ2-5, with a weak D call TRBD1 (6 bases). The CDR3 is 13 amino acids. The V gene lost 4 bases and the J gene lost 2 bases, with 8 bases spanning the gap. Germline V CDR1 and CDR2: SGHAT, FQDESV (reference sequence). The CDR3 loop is CASSYDRQETQYF. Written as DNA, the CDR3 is TGTGCCAGCAGCTACGACAGGCAAGAGACCCAGTACTTC.

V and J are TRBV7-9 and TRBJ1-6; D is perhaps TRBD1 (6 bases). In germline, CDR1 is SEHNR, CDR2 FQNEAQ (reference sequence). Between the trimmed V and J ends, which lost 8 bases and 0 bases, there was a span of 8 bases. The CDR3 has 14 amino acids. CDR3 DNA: TGTGCCAGCGAGGACAGCTCCTATAATTCACCCCTCCACTTT. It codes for CASEDSSYNSPLHF. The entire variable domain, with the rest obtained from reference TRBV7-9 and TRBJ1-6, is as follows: DTGVSQNPRHKITKRGQNVTFRCDPISEHNRLYWYRQTLGQGPEFLTYFQNEAQLEKSRLLSDRFSAERPKGSFSTLEIQRTEQGDSAMYLCASEDSSYNSPLHFGNGTRLTVT.

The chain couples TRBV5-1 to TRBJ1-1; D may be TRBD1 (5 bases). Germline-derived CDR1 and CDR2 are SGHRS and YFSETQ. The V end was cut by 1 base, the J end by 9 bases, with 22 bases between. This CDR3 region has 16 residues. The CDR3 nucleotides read TGCGCCAGCAGCTTGACTCCGGTCCGGGGCGGGACTCAAGCTTTCTTT. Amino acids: CASSLTPVRGGTQAFF.

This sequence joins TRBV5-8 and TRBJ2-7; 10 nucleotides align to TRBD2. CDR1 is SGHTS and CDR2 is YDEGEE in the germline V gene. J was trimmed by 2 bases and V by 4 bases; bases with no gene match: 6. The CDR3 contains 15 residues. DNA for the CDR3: TGTGCCAGCAGCCGTAGACTAGCGGGCACCTACGAGCAGTACTTC. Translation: CASSRRLAGTYEQYF.

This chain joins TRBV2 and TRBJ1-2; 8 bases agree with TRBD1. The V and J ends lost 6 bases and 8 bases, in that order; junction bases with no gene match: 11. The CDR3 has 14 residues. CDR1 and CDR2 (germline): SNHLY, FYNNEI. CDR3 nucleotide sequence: TGTGCCAGCAGAGTGGAGGGACAGGCATTGGGCTACACCTTC. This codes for CASRVEGQALGYTF.

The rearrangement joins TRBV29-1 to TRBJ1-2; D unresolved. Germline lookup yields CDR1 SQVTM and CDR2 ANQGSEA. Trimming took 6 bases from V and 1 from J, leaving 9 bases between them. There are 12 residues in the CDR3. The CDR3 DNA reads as TGCAGCGTGGATCATGTTAACTATGGCTACACCTTC. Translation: CSVDHVNYGYTF.